What follows are 24 T cell receptor beta chains derived from one specimen sequenced in a study of cytomegalovirus exposure and HLA in healthy donors. The PCR contained 60 Vbeta and 13 Jbeta primers. Assay: immunoSEQ multiplex PCR; the TCRdb copy retains only in-frame clones and omits some. The sample lists approximately 100,000 clones, approximately 70% occurring once. Sample: PBMCs. These receptors originate from a woman aged 50 to 60 in good health and CMV-seronegative.

Only a few counts were recorded for this clone. The V and J genes are TRBV9 and TRBJ2-1; D not resolved. Between the trimmed V and J ends, which lost 0 bases and 3 bases, there was a span of 10 bases. The CDR3 is 15 amino acids. Germline CDR1 is SGDLS and CDR2 is YYNGEE. The CDR3 DNA sequence: TGTGCCAGCAGCGTAGCGCGAGGCAGCTACAATGAGCAGTTCTTC. It yields the protein CASSVARGSYNEQFF.

This rearrangement joins TRBV4-3 to TRBJ2-5; D is ambiguous. This CDR3 is built from 15 residues. Trimming removed 0 bases at V and 5 bases at J, with 13 bases between. CDR1 LGHNA and CDR2 YSLEER come from the germline V gene. In DNA form, the CDR3 reads TGCGCCAGCAGCCAAGAGAGCCAAGCCGGTGAGACCCAGTACTTC. It encodes CASSQESQAGETQYF.

V usage is TRBV5-4 and J usage is TRBJ2-7; perhaps TRBD1 as D (6 bases). V was cut by 3 bases and J by 2 bases, with 15 bases left in between. The CDR3 has 15 residues. The germline V gene has CDR1 SGHNT and CDR2 YYREEE (reference sequence). The CDR3 nucleotides read TGTGCCAGCAGCTCAACGTCCGGACAGACCTACGAGCAGTACTTC. Translated, it gives CASSSTSGQTYEQYF. Full variable domain (rest looked up from reference TRBV5-4 and TRBJ2-7): ETGVTQSPTHLIKTRGQQVTLRCSSQSGHNTVSWYQQALGQGPQFIFQYYREEENGRGNFPPRFSGLQFPNYSSELNVNALELDDSALYLCASSSTSGQTYEQYFGPGTRLTVT.

The chain combines TRBV7-2 with TRBJ2-5, with D uncertain. The CDR3 contains 14 residues. Germline V gene sequence: CDR1 SGHTA, CDR2 FQGNSA. Trimming pared 4 bases from V and 7 bases from J, leaving 16 bases between. CDR3 amino acids: CASSSTVPGATQYF. The CDR3 DNA is TGTGCCAGCAGCTCGACTGTCCCGGGTGCGACCCAGTACTTC.

This sequence joins TRBV6-1 and TRBJ1-2; 8 bases line up with TRBD1. The CDR3 consists of 13 residues. Trimming took 6 bases from V and 7 from J; bases not matched to a gene: 7. Germline CDR1 and CDR2: MNHNS and SASEGT. The CDR3 reads CASRDRGMRGYTF. CDR3 bases: TGTGCCAGCAGAGACAGGGGAATGCGTGGCTACACCTTC.

The gene calls are TRBV2 and TRBJ2-7, with 7 bases lining up with TRBD2. Germline loops: CDR1 SNHLY, CDR2 FYNNEI. J was trimmed by 2 bases and V by 3 bases; bases with no gene match: 1. The CDR3 contains 13 residues. The CDR3 nucleotides read TGTGCCAGCAGTGACGGGAGGCCCTACGAGCAGTACTTC. This sequence encodes CASSDGRPYEQYF.

J is TRBJ2-5 and V is TRBV28, with D perhaps matching TRBD2 (6 bases). This CDR3 spans 16 amino acids. V was shortened by 5 bases and J by 5 bases, with 21 bases between the two germline ends. The germline V gene encodes CDR1 MDHEN and CDR2 SYDVKM. The CDR3 reads CASSPNLSGPMETQYF. CDR3 sequence (DNA): TGTGCCAGCAGTCCCAATCTTAGCGGTCCGATGGAGACCCAGTACTTC.

By share of the sample, this clone is medium-sized. This chain uses TRBV10-3 with TRBJ2-1; the match to TRBD2 covers 7 bases. This CDR3 spans 19 amino acids. CDR1 and CDR2 from the germline V gene are ENHRY and SYGVKD. J gave up 0 bases and V 3 bases, and 14 bases lay outside the gene matches. The CDR3 DNA reads TGTGCCATCAGTGAAAGTCCGCTAGCGGATCCAAGCTCCTACAATGAGCAGTTCTTC. Its translation: CAISESPLADPSSYNEQFF.

V gene TRBV27 combines with J gene TRBJ1-6; D gene ambiguous. The V gene's germline CDR1 is MNHEY and CDR2 SMNVEV (reference sequence). CDR3 size: 15 residues. Trimming cost V 3 bases and J 7 bases, with 13 bases left between them. This CDR3 reads CASSFQRAENSPLHF. The DNA for the CDR3 is TGTGCCAGCAGTTTTCAGCGGGCAGAGAATTCACCCCTCCACTTT.

Only a few counts were recorded for this clone. CDR3 residues: CASSLAQGQHNSYEQYF. In nucleotides, the CDR3 is TGTGCCAGCAGCTTAGCGCAAGGACAGCATAACTCCTACGAGCAGTACTTC. V usage is TRBV7-2 and J usage is TRBJ2-5; tentatively, D is TRBD1 (6 bases). TRBJ2-7 matches the DNA end more closely, so the J call is doubtful. The CDR3 is made up of 17 amino acids. CDR1 is SGHTA and CDR2 is FQGNSA in the germline V gene.

The rearrangement uses TRBV2 and TRBJ2-6; TRBD2 might be the D (5 bases). Germline lookup yields CDR1 SNHLY and CDR2 FYNNEI. Deletions cut 6 bases from V and 1 base from J, with 10 bases between. The CDR3 covers 15 residues. The CDR3 DNA reads TGTGCCAGCAGGTTGAGGGAATCTGGGGCCAACGTCCTGACTTTC. Protein: CASRLRESGANVLTF.

This clone occurred once. The CDR3 loop is CASGYLTGVHGYTF. CDR3 in DNA: TGTGCCAGCGGCTACTTGACAGGGGTCCATGGCTACACCTTC. The rearrangement joins TRBV27 to TRBJ1-2; 8 nucleotides align to TRBD1. There are 14 residues in the CDR3. The germline V gene encodes CDR1 MNHEY and CDR2 SMNVEV (reference sequence). The J segment lost 6 bases and the V segment lost 8 bases, leaving 11 bases of the junction unmatched.

The rearrangement links TRBV27 to TRBJ1-2; TRBD1 might be the D (5 bases). V shed 3 bases and J shed 5 bases, with 10 bases lying between them. This CDR3 has 13 amino acids. From germline, CDR1 is MNHEY and CDR2 SMNVEV (reference sequence). CDR3 region: CASSFSRAYGYTF. DNA of the CDR3: TGTGCCAGCAGTTTTAGCAGGGCGTATGGCTACACCTTC.

The rearrangement uses TRBV6-5 and TRBJ2-3; 10 bases match TRBD2. Germline loops: CDR1 MNHEY, CDR2 SVGAGI. Losses at the gene ends were 6 bases for V and 2 bases for J; bases not matched to a gene: 5. This CDR3 contains 15 residues. The DNA of the CDR3 is TGTGCCAGCAGGCACACTAGCGGGGCCACAGATACGCAGTATTTT. Amino acid sequence: CASRHTSGATDTQYF.

This clone was counted a few times. This rearrangement joins TRBV10-3 to TRBJ2-7; the match to TRBD2 covers 14 bases. CDR1 is ENHRY, CDR2 SYGVKD, per germline. V was pared by 3 bases and J by 0 bases, with 7 bases of the junction left unmatched. This CDR3 has 18 amino acids. As DNA, the CDR3 is TGTGCCATCAGTGACCCCACCGGGACTAGCGGGAGCTCCTACGAGCAGTACTTC. Protein: CAISDPTGTSGSSYEQYF.

The V gene is TRBV12-5, the J gene TRBJ1-2; weak D call: TRBD1 (5 bases). The length of the CDR3 is 14 residues. V was clipped by 1 base and J by 5 bases, with 11 bases between them. Germline values: CDR1 LGHNT, CDR2 FRNRAP. The CDR3 reads CASGLATGGYGYTF. The DNA for the CDR3 is TGTGCTAGTGGTTTGGCGACCGGGGGATATGGCTACACCTTC.

The chain couples TRBV5-4 to TRBJ2-3, with D maybe TRBD2 (6 bases). V was pared by 2 bases and J by 0 bases, with 10 bases between. Germline CDR1 is SGHNT and CDR2 is YYREEE (reference sequence). The CDR3 is made up of 15 amino acids. This chain's CDR3 is CASSFSGTSTDTQYF. The CDR3 DNA reads as TGTGCCAGCAGCTTTAGCGGCACCAGCACAGATACGCAGTATTTT.

This chain joins TRBV4-3 and TRBJ2-3; no definite D call. V gave up 4 bases and J gave up 2 bases, with 10 bases separating them. Germline V CDR1 and CDR2: LGHNA, YSLEER. The CDR3 runs to 14 residues. Here the CDR3 reads CASSPHTYTDTQYF. In nucleotides, the CDR3 is TGCGCCAGCAGCCCCCATACATACACAGATACGCAGTATTTT.

The chain recombines TRBV28 with TRBJ2-1; 7 bases line up with TRBD1. The germline CDR1 and CDR2 sequences are MDHEN and SYDVKM. The ends lost 6 bases at V and 0 bases at J; junction bases unmatched: 2. CDR3 length: 14 residues. The CDR3 here is CASRWDSSYNEQFF. CDR3 nucleotides: TGTGCCAGCAGGTGGGACAGCTCCTACAATGAGCAGTTCTTC.

The rearrangement joins TRBV7-9 to TRBJ1-1; 7 bases map to TRBD1. There are 14 residues in the CDR3. The ends lost 6 bases at V and 6 bases at J; junction bases unmatched: 10. The germline V gene encodes CDR1 SEHNR and CDR2 FQNEAQ (reference sequence). The CDR3: CASRSTGESSEAFF. CDR3 bases: TGTGCCAGCAGGTCTACAGGGGAATCTTCTGAAGCTTTCTTT. The variable domain in full, completed from reference TRBV7-9 and TRBJ1-1, reads DTGVSQNPRHKITKRGQNVTFRCDPISEHNRLYWYRQTLGQGPEFLTYFQNEAQLEKSRLLSDRFSAERPKGSFSTLEIQRTEQGDSAMYLCASRSTGESSEAFFGQGTRLTVV.

The V call is TRBV7-6, the J call TRBJ2-7; D is unclear. Trimming removed 4 bases at V and 7 bases at J, with 14 bases between. From germline, CDR1 is SGHVS and CDR2 FNYEAQ. The CDR3 contains 13 residues. The CDR3 region has the DNA TGTGCCAGCAGCTACGGCCCCGCCGGGGAGCAGTACTTC. This gives the protein CASSYGPAGEQYF.

A few counts support this clone. The chain combines TRBV10-1 with TRBJ1-2; D not resolved. From germline, CDR1 is WNHNN and CDR2 SYGVQD (reference sequence). This CDR3 has 11 amino acids. The ends were cut back, 8 bases at V and 4 bases at J, with 8 bases in the middle. The CDR3 protein is CASFTSYGYTF. For the CDR3, the DNA is TGCGCCAGCTTTACATCCTATGGCTACACCTTC.

This clone occurred a few times. This chain connects TRBV5-4 to TRBJ1-6; 10 nucleotides align to TRBD1. The CDR3 has 17 amino acids. The germline V gene encodes CDR1 SGHNT and CDR2 YYREEE (reference sequence). V lost 2 bases, J lost 4 bases, and 6 bases stayed unmatched. CDR3 residues: CASSLGSGQGYNSPLHF. The CDR3 DNA is TGTGCCAGCAGCTTAGGCTCGGGACAGGGGTATAATTCACCCCTCCACTTT.

The chain combines TRBV10-3 with TRBJ2-7, with 7 positions matching TRBD2. Per the germline V gene, CDR1 is ENHRY and CDR2 is SYGVKD. V dropped 4 bases and J dropped 4; count of bases not matched to a gene: 7. This CDR3 is built from 14 residues. The CDR3 DNA sequence: TGTGCCATCAGTGGAGAGCGGGGACTATACGAGCAGTACTTC. Translating gives CAISGERGLYEQYF.